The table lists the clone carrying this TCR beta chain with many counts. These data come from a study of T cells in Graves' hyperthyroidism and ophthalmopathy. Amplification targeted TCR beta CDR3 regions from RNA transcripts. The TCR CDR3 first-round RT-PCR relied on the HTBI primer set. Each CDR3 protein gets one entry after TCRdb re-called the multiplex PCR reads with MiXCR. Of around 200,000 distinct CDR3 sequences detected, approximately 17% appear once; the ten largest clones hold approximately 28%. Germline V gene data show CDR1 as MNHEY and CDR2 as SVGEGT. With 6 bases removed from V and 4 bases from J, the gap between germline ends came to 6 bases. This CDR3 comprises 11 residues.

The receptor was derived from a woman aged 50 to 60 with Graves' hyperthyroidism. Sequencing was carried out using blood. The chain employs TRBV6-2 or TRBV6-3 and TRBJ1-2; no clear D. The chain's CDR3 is CASSSFYGYTF. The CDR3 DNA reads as TGTGCCAGCAGCAGCTTCTATGGCTACACCTTC.